This record covers a single T cell receptor (beta chain). This specimen comes from a study of blood T cell repertoires in COVID-19. As for the study in general: Acute and convalescent COVID-19 specimens originated in the United States, Italy and Spain. T cells, B-cell-depleted T cells, or PBMCs supplied cDNA or gDNA.

The authors' processing: Estimation of nucleated cell counts relied on the amplification of reference gene primers. Sequenced by immunoSEQ multiplex PCR; TCRdb stores in-frame clones only, minus some. The V and J calls and clone size were taken over from that table, and D and trimming were inferred from the DNA. The sample has 130,000 to 150,000 clones; 75% to 90% are singletons. Followed longitudinally, the Seattle patients had been enrolled during active infection. The V gene lost 2 bases and the J gene lost 1 base, with 5 bases spanning the gap. Per the germline V gene, CDR1 is SNHLY and CDR2 is FYNNEI. This CDR3 comprises 13 residues.

Input material: peripheral blood. This clonotype was sampled from a man aged 18 to 29 with COVID-19, enrolled during active disease. The chain joins TRBV2 to TRBJ1-1; the D is unclear. CDR3 nucleotides: TGTGCCAGCAGTGAAAGCGAGAACACTGAAGCTTTCTTT. The encoded protein is CASSESENTEAFF.